Listed below are T cell receptor beta chains from one sample, sequenced in a study of naive and memory T cell subsets. In TCRdb, the UMI-ligation and nested PCR reads were re-called with MiXCR into one record per CDR3 protein. The data show 81,000 or so distinct CDR3 sequences, with 7% seen just once and roughly 1.6% held by the top ten. Sequenced sample: central memory CD4+ T cells from blood. The receptors here all came from a human donor in good health. CDR3s include the opening cysteine and the closing phenylalanine or tryptophan. Fields, in order: J gene, D gene, V gene, CDR3 protein. A D gene is named only where the DNA matches it firmly.

TRBJ1-5	TRBD1	TRBV20-1	CSAAIGTGVNSNQPQHF
TRBJ1-5	TRBD1	TRBV20-1	CSARVRDRPNQPQHF
TRBJ2-5	NA	TRBV7-9	CASNLGGQETQYF
TRBJ2-3	TRBD1	TRBV3-1	CASSRGTGWASTDTQYF
TRBJ2-1	TRBD2	TRBV27	CASGFSGGNEQFF
TRBJ2-7	TRBD1	TRBV7-8	CASSLADREQYF
TRBJ1-2	TRBD1	TRBV10-3	CAIRPQGNYGYTF
TRBJ2-3	NA	TRBV4-3	CASSQDRGTQYF
TRBJ2-1	NA	TRBV7-3	CASSLGQNNEQFF
TRBJ1-4	NA	TRBV6-1	CASSEAEATRLFF
TRBJ2-3	NA	TRBV18	CASSPRPWDSSTDTQYF
TRBJ1-5	NA	TRBV30	CAWSPAWNQPQHF
TRBJ2-3	NA	TRBV20-1	CSAPPQPSTDTQYF
TRBJ1-5	NA	TRBV20-1	CSARDQARPNQPQHF
TRBJ1-2	NA	TRBV20-1	CSARSGPNYGYTF
TRBJ2-1	TRBD2	TRBV7-8	CASSRLAGNEQFF
TRBJ2-2	NA	TRBV12-3/TRBV12-4	CASSFLATNTGELFF
TRBJ2-5	TRBD1	TRBV6-6	CASTPQGEQETQYF
TRBJ2-1	NA	TRBV10-3	CAISESLSTAGAGNEQFF
TRBJ1-6	NA	TRBV14	CASSQDNRVGGSPLHF
TRBJ1-5	TRBD1	TRBV12-3/TRBV12-4	CASSLADRVDQPQHF
TRBJ2-3	NA	TRBV6-5	CASSTRPERSQYF
TRBJ1-1	NA	TRBV7-2	CASSLASFQKPEAFF
TRBJ2-7	NA	TRBV7-2	CASSSEGISSYEQYF
TRBJ1-1	TRBD1	TRBV6-1	CASSVHRGRDPEAFF
TRBJ1-5	NA	TRBV18	CASSLRYPGKDSNQPQHF
TRBJ1-3	NA	TRBV7-2	CASSFQPGPSSGNTIYF
TRBJ1-5	TRBD1	TRBV24-1	CARTGRCQPQHF
TRBJ2-3	TRBD2	TRBV20-1	CSAEITSSGVSDTQYF
TRBJ2-3	TRBD2	TRBV9	CASSARSRGGNPDTQYF
TRBJ1-2	NA	TRBV10-3	CAIAQGSYGYTF
TRBJ1-6	TRBD1	TRBV20-1	CSARQGHNSPLHF
TRBJ2-1	TRBD1	TRBV12-3/TRBV12-4	CASSLRGQGAKNEQFF
TRBJ2-1	NA	TRBV7-3	CASSLRRGDNEQFF
TRBJ1-1	NA	TRBV30	CALGPVVPFF
TRBJ2-2	TRBD2	TRBV20-1	CSARDQLAGGLFF
TRBJ2-2	NA	TRBV20-1	CSASPNRAHLTGELFF
TRBJ2-3	NA	TRBV7-3	CASSPAGSTDTQYF
TRBJ1-1	NA	TRBV2	CASSSGTVNTEAFF
TRBJ2-7	NA	TRBV6-2/TRBV6-3	CASSLISRYEQYF
TRBJ2-3	NA	TRBV29-1	CSENSPSTDTQYF
TRBJ2-7	NA	TRBV20-1	CSAAEGTYEQYF
TRBJ1-5	NA	TRBV6-2/TRBV6-3	CASSYYGGSNQPQHF
TRBJ2-2	NA	TRBV2	CASSEGTGELFF
TRBJ1-1	NA	TRBV19	CASIALSRGTEAFF
TRBJ2-5	NA	TRBV7-7	CASSLIQGQETQYF
TRBJ1-1	TRBD1	TRBV5-1	CASTQGARGEAFF
TRBJ1-6	NA	TRBV5-5	CATRTNPAGVSPLHF
TRBJ2-7	TRBD1	TRBV28	CASRGTGGPYEQYF
TRBJ1-4	TRBD1	TRBV7-6	CASSRDRGGEKLFF
TRBJ1-1	NA	TRBV18	CASSPPRRVDTEAFF
TRBJ2-7	NA	TRBV24-1	CATSDPSGTSYEQYF
TRBJ2-2	TRBD1	TRBV28	CASRRGGQAGELFF